This T cell receptor (beta chain) was sequenced in a study of cytomegalovirus exposure and HLA in healthy donors. The PCR contained 60 Vbeta and 13 Jbeta primers. Assay: immunoSEQ multiplex PCR; the TCRdb copy retains only in-frame clones and omits some. The sample records about 60,000 clones, 65% to 80% being singletons. Germline V gene sequence: CDR1 SGHTA, CDR2 FQGNSA. The CDR3 is 15 amino acids. V gave up 1 base and J gave up 4 bases; unmatched junction bases: 6. The sequenced material came from PBMCs. The TCR was taken from a man aged 35 to 55 in good health and CMV-seropositive. The chain carries TRBV7-2 and TRBJ2-7; TRBD2 aligns across 8 bases. In DNA form, the CDR3 reads TGTGCCAGCAGCTTAGTCGCGGGGGGCGCGTACGAGCAGTACTTC. This sequence encodes CASSLVAGGAYEQYF.